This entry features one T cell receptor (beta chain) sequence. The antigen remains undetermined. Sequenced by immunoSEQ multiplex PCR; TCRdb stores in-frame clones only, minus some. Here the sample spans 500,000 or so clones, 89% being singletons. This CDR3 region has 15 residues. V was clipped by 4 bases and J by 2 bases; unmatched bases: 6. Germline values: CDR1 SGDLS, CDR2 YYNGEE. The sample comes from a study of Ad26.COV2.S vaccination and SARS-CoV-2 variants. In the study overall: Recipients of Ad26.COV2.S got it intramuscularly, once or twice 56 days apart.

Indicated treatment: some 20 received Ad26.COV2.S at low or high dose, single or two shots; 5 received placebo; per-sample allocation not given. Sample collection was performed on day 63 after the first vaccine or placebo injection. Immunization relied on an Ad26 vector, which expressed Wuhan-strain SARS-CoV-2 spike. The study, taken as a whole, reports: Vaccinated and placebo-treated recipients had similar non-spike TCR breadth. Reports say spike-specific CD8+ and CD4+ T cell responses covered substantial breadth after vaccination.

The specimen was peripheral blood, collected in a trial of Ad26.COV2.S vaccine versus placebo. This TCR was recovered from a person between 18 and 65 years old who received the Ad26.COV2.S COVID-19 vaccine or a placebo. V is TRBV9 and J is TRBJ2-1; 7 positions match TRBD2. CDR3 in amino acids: CASSHASGTYNEQFF. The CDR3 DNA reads TGTGCCAGCAGCCACGCTAGCGGAACCTACAATGAGCAGTTCTTC.